This T cell receptor (beta chain) comes out of a study of cytomegalovirus exposure and HLA in healthy donors. Study-level points and caveats: It was likely that a cluster of highly shared sequence variants was a sequencing artifact. Follow-up analysis later connected one missense variant in DCLRE1C with trimming of TCR beta V- and J-genes.

V gave up 6 bases and J gave up 4 bases, with 12 bases separating them. The CDR3 spans 13 residues. Germline V gene sequence: CDR1 MNHEY, CDR2 SVGAGI. This clone was observed a single time. Its antigen is unidentified. With 60 Vbeta and 13 Jbeta primers, the PCR was carried out. Profiled with immunoSEQ multiplex PCR; TCRdb holds only in-frame clones, not every one. The data show some 150,000 clones, 75% to 85% seen once. The rearrangement uses TRBV6-5 and TRBJ1-2; D gene ambiguous. What was sequenced was PBMCs. This sequence originates from a woman between 18 and 29 years old in good health and CMV-seropositive. DNA for the CDR3: TGTGCCAGCAGCCCGAGGCAAACCTATGGCTACACCTTC. This sequence encodes CASSPRQTYGYTF.